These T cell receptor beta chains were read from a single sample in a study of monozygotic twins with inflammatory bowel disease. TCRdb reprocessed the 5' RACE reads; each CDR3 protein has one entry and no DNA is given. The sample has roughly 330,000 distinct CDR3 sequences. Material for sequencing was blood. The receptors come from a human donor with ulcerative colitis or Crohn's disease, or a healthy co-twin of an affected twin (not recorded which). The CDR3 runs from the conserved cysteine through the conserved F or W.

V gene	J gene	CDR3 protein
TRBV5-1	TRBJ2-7	CASSLAGTLPYEQYF
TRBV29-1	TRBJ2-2	CSVRRDSSATGELFF
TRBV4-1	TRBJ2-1	CASSHRAGVGNEQFF
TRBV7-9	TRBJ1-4	CASRDRAEKLFF
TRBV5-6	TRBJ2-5	CASSLKSSGVETQYF
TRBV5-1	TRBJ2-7	CASSLGTSSHYEQYF
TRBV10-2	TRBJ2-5	CASSGLGGETQYF
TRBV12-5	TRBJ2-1	CASGLGQGYEQFF
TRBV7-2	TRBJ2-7	CASSLLGQGNSYEQYF
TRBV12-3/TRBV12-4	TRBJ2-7	CASSLVGHEQYF
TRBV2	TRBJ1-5	CASSEGRADQPQHF
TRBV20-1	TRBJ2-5	CSAPGTGVETQYF
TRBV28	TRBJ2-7	CASSTPGLSSYEQYF
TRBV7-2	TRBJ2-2	CASSWHTGELFF
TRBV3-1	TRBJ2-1	CASSPFGGEQFF
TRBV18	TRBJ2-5	CASSPFTGLSQETQYF
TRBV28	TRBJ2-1	CASPPEGVSSYNEQFF
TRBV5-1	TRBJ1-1	CASSLGSDTEAFF
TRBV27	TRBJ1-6	CASSFRQGPNSPLHF
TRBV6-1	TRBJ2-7	CASSPWGEDYEQYF
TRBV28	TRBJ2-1	CASSPLSGLAGGNEQFF
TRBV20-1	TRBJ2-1	CSARDTKGGARNEQFF
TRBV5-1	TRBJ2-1	CASSPSGTSNEQFF
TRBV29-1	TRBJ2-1	CSVEVYPRVKHNEQFF
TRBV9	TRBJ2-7	CASSVSYGARYEQYF
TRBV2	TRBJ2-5	CASTGNGGETQYF
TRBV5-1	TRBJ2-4	CASSSTREGDIQYF
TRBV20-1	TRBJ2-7	CSAPLAGTYEQYF
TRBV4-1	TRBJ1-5	CASSQGEGSQPQHF
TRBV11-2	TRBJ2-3	CASSPMGGSTDTQYF
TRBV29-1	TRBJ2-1	CSVGRREAEQFF
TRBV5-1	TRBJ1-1	CASSGGTGARRYTEAFF
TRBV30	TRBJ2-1	CVYNRVQDEQFF
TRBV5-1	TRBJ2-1	CASSLETSGRRNEQFF
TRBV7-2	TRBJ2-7	CASSLVGTGDSEQYF
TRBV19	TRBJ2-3	CASSTRIAYTQYF
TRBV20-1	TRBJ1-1	CSARLMNTEAFF
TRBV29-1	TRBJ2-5	CSVERNRGDQETQYF
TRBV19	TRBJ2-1	CASTTSYGPPYNEQFF
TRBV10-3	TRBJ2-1	CAISESRGAKGGEQFF
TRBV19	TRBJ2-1	CASSTPPRNEQFF
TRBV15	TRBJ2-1	CATSRDKPEYNEQFF
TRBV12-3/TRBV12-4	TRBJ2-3	CASSRGERTDTQYF
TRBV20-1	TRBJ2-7	CSARGQGVWYEQYF
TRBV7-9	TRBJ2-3	CASSTSGSFGSTDTQYF
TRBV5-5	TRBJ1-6	CASSLEGDSPLHF
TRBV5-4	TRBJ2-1	CASSLALVSGGPHEQFF
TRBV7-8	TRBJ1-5	CASSLAGVAVYQPQHF
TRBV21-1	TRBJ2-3	CASSRGEQGFCTDTQYF